One T cell receptor beta chain is described in this entry. Surgery cases with the highest brain T cell transcript signatures were chosen for sequencing. Before surgery, patients took at least one anti-epileptic drug. Clones were read by immunoSEQ multiplex PCR, and TCRdb kept only the in-frame ones, dropping some. The table has approximately 9,000 clones, 69% seen once; the top ten hold roughly 18%. These data come from a study of brain T cells in children with intractable seizures. The germline CDR1 and CDR2 sequences are SGDLS and YYNGEE. The CDR3 loop spans 16 amino acids. Unmatched junction bases numbered 15, after V lost 6 bases and J lost 4 bases.

Specimen: resected brain tissue, collected at surgery. This clonotype was sampled from a girl aged 2 to 10 with tuberous sclerosis and intractable seizures. V and J are TRBV9 and TRBJ1-2; 7 bases map to TRBD1. The CDR3 DNA sequence: TGTGCCAGCAACGCCTGGACCCAGGGGGGTCCCTATGGCTACACCTTC. As protein: CASNAWTQGGPYGYTF.